The 25 T cell receptor beta chains below were found in one sample sequenced in a study of T cell responses to AZD1222 COVID-19 vaccine. Generated by immunoSEQ multiplex PCR, the TCRdb table keeps only in-frame clones and is missing some. This repertoire shows some 150,000 clones, 82% found once; its top ten account for roughly 4%. Source: peripheral blood, taken on day 0 of MenACWY control vaccination. The source is an adult in good health.

This chain links TRBV29-1 with TRBJ2-5; D might be TRBD2 (5 bases). This CDR3 region has 12 residues. The germline V gene has CDR1 SQVTM and CDR2 ANQGSEA. V was shortened by 4 bases and J by 2 bases, with 8 bases between the two germline ends. The CDR3 region is CSVVRGQETQYF. In DNA, the CDR3 is TGCAGCGTTGTACGGGGTCAAGAGACCCAGTACTTC.

The chain is built from TRBV10-2 and TRBJ1-1; 12 bases match TRBD1. The CDR3 runs 15 residues. The germline CDR1 and CDR2 sequences are WSHSY and SAAADI. The J segment lost 1 base and the V segment lost 6 bases, leaving 3 bases of the junction unmatched. The CDR3 DNA reads TGCGCCAGCAGGGGACAGGGGGCCTCGAACACTGAAGCTTTCTTT. Its protein product is CASRGQGASNTEAFF.

The chain joins TRBV2 to TRBJ2-2; D is perhaps TRBD1 (5 bases). There are 14 residues in the CDR3. CDR1 and CDR2 (germline): SNHLY, FYNNEI. Between the trimmed V and J ends, which lost 8 bases and 7 bases, there was a span of 17 bases. CDR3 sequence reads: CASLGPALGGELFF. The CDR3 bases are TGTGCCAGCCTGGGGCCGGCTTTGGGCGGGGAGCTGTTTTTT.

This sequence joins TRBV29-1 and TRBJ2-5, with 7 bases matching TRBD1. The CDR3 has 13 amino acids. CDR1 and CDR2 from the germline V gene are SQVTM and ANQGSEA. The junction had 8 bases not matched to a gene; V was cut back by 5 bases and J by 5 bases. The CDR3 DNA follows: TGCAGCGTTCGAACAGGGGAGTGGGAGACCCAGTACTTC. Amino acid sequence: CSVRTGEWETQYF.

The J gene is TRBJ1-2, the V gene TRBV30; D remains ambiguous. The CDR3 is 15 amino acids. Germline V gene data show CDR1 as GTSNPN and CDR2 as SVGIG (reference sequence). V lost 3 bases, J lost 2 bases, and 16 bases lay in between. The CDR3 DNA reads as TGTGCCTGGAGATTGGGCAGCAAGTTAAACTATGGCTACACCTTC. It specifies CAWRLGSKLNYGYTF.

This chain uses TRBV19 with TRBJ1-2; D gene ambiguous. Germline loops: CDR1 LNHDA, CDR2 SQIVND (reference sequence). The CDR3 totals 13 residues. Trimming took 3 bases from V and 6 from J, leaving 11 bases between them. The CDR3 is CASSMRRVHGYTF. CDR3 DNA: TGTGCCAGTAGTATGAGAAGGGTTCATGGCTACACCTTC. The entire variable domain, with the rest obtained from reference TRBV19 and TRBJ1-2, is as follows: DGGITQSPKYLFRKEGQNVTLSCEQNLNHDAMYWYRQDPGQGLRLIYYSQIVNDFQKGDIAEGYSVSREKKESFPLTVTSAQKNPTAFYLCASSMRRVHGYTFGSGTRLTVV.

The genes are TRBV19 and TRBJ2-1; D might be TRBD1 or TRBD2, each matching 5 bases. V shed 4 bases and J shed 12 bases, with 13 bases lying between them. This CDR3 region has 12 residues. From germline, CDR1 is LNHDA and CDR2 SQIVND (reference sequence). CDR3 sequence: CASSTGTPGQFF. Written as DNA, the CDR3 is TGTGCCAGTAGTACCGGGACCCCAGGGCAGTTCTTC. The full variable domain, in which reference TRBV19 and TRBJ2-1 provide the parts outside the CDR3, is DGGITQSPKYLFRKEGQNVTLSCEQNLNHDAMYWYRQDPGQGLRLIYYSQIVNDFQKGDIAEGYSVSREKKESFPLTVTSAQKNPTAFYLCASSTGTPGQFFGPGTRLTVL.

This clone appeared a few times. The chain carries TRBV9 and TRBJ1-2; D perhaps matches TRBD1 (6 bases). V shed 4 bases and J shed 4 bases, with 14 bases lying between them. This CDR3 region has 14 residues. Germline V gene data show CDR1 as SGDLS and CDR2 as YYNGEE. CDR3 amino acids: CASSTGTLSYGYTF. The CDR3 bases are TGTGCCAGCAGCACAGGGACCTTAAGCTATGGCTACACCTTC.

In the case of this clone: Other nucleotide sequences from this sample produce the same CDR3. This chain uses TRBV3-1 (or the pseudogene TRBV3-2) with TRBJ1-1; D gene ambiguous. V was clipped by 4 bases and J by 1 base, with 7 bases between them. The CDR3 is 13 residues long. From germline, CDR1 is LGHDT and CDR2 YNNKEL (reference sequence). CDR3 nucleotides: TGTGCCAGCAGCCCGACCGGGAACACTGAAGCTTTCTTT. As protein: CASSPTGNTEAFF.

A few counts support this clone. Other DNA sequences in this specimen translate into the identical CDR3. The rearrangement uses TRBV27 and TRBJ1-1; no reliable D call. Between the trimmed V and J ends, which lost 4 bases and 1 base, there was a span of 7 bases. The CDR3 has 13 amino acids. From germline, CDR1 is MNHEY and CDR2 SMNVEV (reference sequence). The CDR3 spells CASSWTGNTEAFF. DNA for the CDR3: TGTGCCAGCAGTTGGACGGGGAACACTGAAGCTTTCTTT.

Turning to this clone: Given a much more abundant clone one base away, this may be a read error. The chain joins TRBV29-1 to TRBJ2-2, with 8 nucleotides matching TRBD2. Germline-derived CDR1 and CDR2 are SQVTM and ANQGSEA. The CDR3 covers 15 residues. CDR3 nucleotide sequence: TGCCGCGTTGGCCGGGGGGGTTTATGGACCGGGGAGCTGTTTTTT. Its protein is CRVGRGGLWTGELFF.

V usage is TRBV4-2 and J usage is TRBJ2-3; D is undetermined. The length of the CDR3 is 13 residues. Trimming shortened V by 3 bases and J by 4 bases, and 8 bases separated the two germline ends. The germline CDR1 and CDR2 sequences are LGHNA and YNFKEQ. The CDR3 nucleotides read TGTGCCAGCAGCCAGGCACGGGCAGATACGCAGTATTTT. This gives the protein CASSQARADTQYF.

This chain connects TRBV5-1 to TRBJ2-6; 8 positions agree with TRBD1. V trimming: 0 bases; J trimming: 0 bases; junction bases outside the gene matches: 5. Germline CDR1 reads SGHRS; CDR2 reads YFSETQ. The CDR3 spans 18 residues. CDR3 bases: TGCGCCAGCAGCTTGGACAGGGGGTTTGGCTCTGGGGCCAACGTCCTGACTTTC. Its protein is CASSLDRGFGSGANVLTF.

The chain is built from TRBV7-9 and TRBJ1-2; possible D gene TRBD1, 6 bases. V was cut by 5 bases and J by 4 bases, with 14 bases left in between. This CDR3 comprises 14 residues. Germline V lookup: CDR1 SEHNR, CDR2 FQNEAQ (reference sequence). CDR3 in amino acids: CASSPYRESYGYTF. The CDR3 DNA is TGTGCCAGCAGCCCCTACAGGGAAAGCTATGGCTACACCTTC.

This clone appeared a few times. V is TRBV19 and J is TRBJ1-6; D gene uncertain. There are 14 residues in the CDR3. Germline V gives CDR1 LNHDA, CDR2 SQIVND (reference sequence). V lost 2 bases and J lost 8, with 10 bases in between. The CDR3 sequence is CASSISFSDSPLHF. DNA of the CDR3: TGTGCCAGTAGTATAAGTTTTTCGGATTCACCCCTCCACTTT.

The chain carries TRBV7-2 and TRBJ2-3; tentative D call: TRBD2 (5 bases). Germline lookup yields CDR1 SGHTA and CDR2 FQGNSA. V was pared by 5 bases and J by 6 bases, with 18 bases between. The CDR3 contains 15 residues. The CDR3 spells CASSTRTRAGDTQYF. The CDR3 bases are TGTGCCAGCAGCACCAGGACCCGGGCGGGCGATACGCAGTATTTT.

The rearrangement links TRBV30 to TRBJ1-4; D not certain. Germline V CDR1 and CDR2: GTSNPN, SVGIG (reference sequence). The CDR3 consists of 14 residues. The germline V and J ends were trimmed by 4 bases and 4 bases, with 13 bases remaining between them. CDR3 loop: CAWTQSALNEKLFF. The CDR3 coding sequence is TGTGCCTGGACGCAATCGGCTCTTAATGAAAAACTGTTTTTT.

The table lists this clone with a few counts. In the same sample, other DNA sequences code for this CDR3. V usage is TRBV9 and J usage is TRBJ2-1; TRBD2 matches 7 bases. Germline V gives CDR1 SGDLS, CDR2 YYNGEE. J gave up 4 bases and V 4 bases, and 5 bases lay outside the gene matches. CDR3 length: 14 amino acids. The CDR3 protein is CASSLSGVYNEQFF. In DNA, the CDR3 is TGTGCCAGCAGCCTCAGCGGGGTTTACAATGAGCAGTTCTTC.

This chain links TRBV2 with TRBJ1-2, with TRBD1 as a possible D gene (6 bases). This CDR3 contains 13 residues. Germline CDR1 is SNHLY and CDR2 is FYNNEI. V lost 11 bases and J lost 3, with 16 bases in between. The DNA for the CDR3 is TGTGCCGACCTCCAGGGGAGGGACTATGGCTACACCTTC. Encoded protein: CADLQGRDYGYTF.

The chain uses TRBV4-2 and TRBJ2-1, with 8 positions matching TRBD2. This CDR3 is built from 15 residues. The V segment lost 4 bases and the J segment 9 bases; nucleotides outside the gene matches: 11. Germline-derived CDR1 and CDR2 are LGHNA and YNFKEQ. CDR3 bases: TGTGCCAGCAGCCGGGGTAGCGGGGCGGTTCTTGAGCAGTTCTTC. Its protein product is CASSRGSGAVLEQFF.

This clone was found once. J is TRBJ2-7 and V is TRBV10-3; 7 nucleotides agree with TRBD2. The CDR3 is 13 amino acids. With V trimmed by 6 bases and J by 6 bases, 8 bases remained unmatched. Germline CDR1 ENHRY, CDR2 SYGVKD. The DNA for the CDR3 is TGTGCCATCAGCTACCTCAGGGAGGGCGAGCAGTACGTC. Residues: CAISYLREGEQYV.

The CDR3: CASSLLGTRVNTEAFF. In nucleotides, the CDR3 is TGTGCCAGCAGTTTATTGGGTACGAGGGTGAACACTGAAGCTTTCTTT. The chain is built from TRBV28 and TRBJ1-1; D ambiguous. The CDR3 is made up of 16 amino acids. The germline CDR1 and CDR2 sequences are MDHEN and SYDVKM. V lost 1 base and J lost 0, with 12 bases in between.

The gene calls are TRBV7-6 and TRBJ2-7; D may be TRBD1 (6 bases). The CDR3 has 15 residues. Trimming took off 2 bases at V and 0 bases at J, with 11 bases between the two ends. Germline V lookup: CDR1 SGHVS, CDR2 FNYEAQ. The CDR3 coding sequence is TGTGCCAGCAGCTTAACAGGACAGTCCTCCTACGAGCAGTACTTC. Protein product: CASSLTGQSSYEQYF.

The chain couples TRBV7-8 to TRBJ2-7, with D possibly matching TRBD1 (6 bases). Germline loops: CDR1 SGHVS, CDR2 FQNEAQ. CDR3 length: 13 amino acids. The V end was cut by 3 bases, the J end by 2 bases, with 8 bases between. The chain's CDR3 is CASSFNRAYEQYF. CDR3 sequence (DNA): TGTGCCAGCAGCTTTAACAGGGCCTACGAGCAGTACTTC.

This clone was counted only a few times. V usage is TRBV3-1 (or the pseudogene TRBV3-2) and J usage is TRBJ2-3, with D perhaps matching TRBD1 (5 bases). V was pared by 2 bases and J by 14 bases, with 14 bases between. Germline assignment: CDR1 LGHDT and CDR2 YNNKEL (reference sequence). The CDR3 is 12 amino acids. CDR3 bases: TGTGCCAGCAGCCAAAGGGGATCCGGTCCGTATTTT. Amino acids: CASSQRGSGPYF.